The 2 T cell receptor beta chains below were found in one sample sequenced in a study of shared clonotypes between healthy human individuals. Using immunoSEQ multiplex PCR, the repertoire was profiled, and TCRdb retains in-frame clones only, with some absent. The sample consists of millions of clones, around 95% of them appearing once. The sample consisted of naive CD4+ T cells sorted from blood. Documented subset: CD45RA+ positively selected. The receptors shown here come from a man between 18 and 35 years old in good health.

Details on this clone: It may be a read error: a sequence one base away is much more abundant. Other DNA sequences of this sample code for an identical CDR3. This chain links TRBV6-1 with TRBJ2-7, with D uncertain. Germline V gives CDR1 MNHNS, CDR2 SASEGT. The CDR3 consists of 12 residues. Here the CDR3 DNA reads TGTGCTAGCAGCCACCTCGGTTACGAGCAGTACTTC. It is translated as CASSHLGYEQYF.

V and J are TRBV21-1 and TRBJ2-1; the DNA was not used to check the table's D call, TRBD1. TRBV21-1 is a listed pseudogene. The CDR3 totals 14 residues. The CDR3 here is CARRNGTGNVEQFF. Written as DNA, the CDR3 is TGTGCCAGACGAAATGGGACAGGGAATGTCGAGCAGTTCTTC.